A selection of T cell receptor beta chains follows, all from one sample in a study of spatial heterogeneity in lung cancer. TCRdb itself ran the 5' RACE reads through MiXCR, one entry per CDR3 protein. This sample has about 50,000 distinct CDR3 sequences, with 7.5% to 9% found just once. The starting material was PBMCs, obtained at surgery. The receptors come from a female donor with early-stage non-small cell lung cancer. The CDR3 runs from the conserved cysteine through the conserved F or W. D genes are given only for firm matches. Some rows have no size entry. The others give once, few or many, or a class for an expanded clone.

.	TRBD2	TRBV6-5	TRBJ2-3	CASSLGLAGGSTDTQYF	TGTGCCAGCAGCCTGGGACTAGCGGGGGGAAGCACAGATACGCAGTATTTT
.	.	TRBV7-2	TRBJ2-3	CASSLEPGFSTDTQYF	TGTGCCAGCAGCTTAGAACCAGGTTTTAGCACAGATACGCAGTATTTT
.	.	TRBV7-8	TRBJ1-3	CASSPTIQGQEGNTIYF	TGTGCCAGCAGCCCAACTATACAAGGACAAGAGGGAAACACCATATATTTT
.	.	TRBV5-6	TRBJ2-1	CASSWDFQSSYNEQFF	TGTGCCAGCAGTTGGGACTTCCAAAGCTCCTACAATGAGCAGTTCTTC
.	TRBD2	TRBV9	TRBJ2-3	CASSVGPAGFTDTQYF	TGTGCCAGCAGCGTAGGTCCAGCGGGATTCACAGATACGCAGTATTTT
few	.	TRBV12-3/TRBV12-4	TRBJ2-7	CASSPPGVPYEQYF	TGTGCCAGCAGCCCGCCGGGGGTCCCCTACGAGCAGTACTTC
many	.	TRBV5-6	TRBJ2-3	CASSLVASGSDTQYF	TGTGCCAGCAGCTTGGTAGCGAGCGGGTCAGATACGCAGTATTTT
few	.	TRBV6-5	TRBJ2-7	CASSSPAGPRDEQYF	TGTGCCAGCAGCTCCCCGGCGGGACCAAGGGACGAGCAGTACTTC
many	.	TRBV12-3/TRBV12-4	TRBJ2-3	CASRWGPGPDTQYF	TGTGCCAGCAGGTGGGGGCCAGGGCCAGATACGCAGTATTTT
.	TRBD2	TRBV5-1	TRBJ2-1	CASSLLAGDNNEQFF	TGCGCCAGCAGCTTATTAGCGGGGGACAACAATGAGCAGTTCTTC
.	.	TRBV7-9	TRBJ2-3	CASSYTGSHYTDTQYF	TGTGCCAGCAGCTACACCGGGAGTCATTACACAGATACGCAGTATTTT
many	TRBD1	TRBV4-2	TRBJ2-1	CASSQETGIAEQFF	TGTGCCAGCAGCCAAGAGACAGGGATCGCTGAGCAGTTCTTC
few	.	TRBV7-8	TRBJ1-1	CASGGLGYTEAFF	TGTGCCAGCGGGGGACTAGGGTACACTGAAGCTTTCTTT
many	.	TRBV11-2	TRBJ2-5	CAGRGGYQETQYF	TGTGCGGGCAGGGGCGGGTACCAAGAGACCCAGTACTTC
many	TRBD1	TRBV5-1	TRBJ2-3	CASSWTDRGSTDTQYF	TGCGCCAGCAGCTGGACGGACAGGGGTAGCACAGATACGCAGTATTTT
many	TRBD1	TRBV20-1	TRBJ2-7	CSARDPGGRDEQYF	TGCAGTGCTAGAGATCCAGGGGGCAGAGACGAGCAGTACTTC
many	.	TRBV19	TRBJ2-3	CASSGWGTDTQYF	TGTGCCAGTAGTGGGTGGGGTACAGATACGCAGTATTTT
many	.	TRBV20-1	TRBJ1-5	CSAKRQGNSNQPQHF	TGCAGTGCAAAGCGTCAGGGGAATAGCAATCAGCCCCAGCATTTT
few	.	TRBV19	TRBJ2-5	CASSATSGARRETQYF	TGTGCCAGTAGCGCCACTTCCGGGGCCCGAAGAGAGACCCAGTACTTC
.	TRBD1	TRBV20-1	TRBJ1-2	CSASPQTGTLGYTF	TGCAGTGCTAGTCCCCAGACAGGGACGCTGGGCTACACCTTC
.	.	TRBV6-2/TRBV6-3	TRBJ2-7	CASRTGLYEQYF	TGTGCCAGCAGAACTGGACTCTACGAGCAGTACTTC
.	TRBD1	TRBV7-2	TRBJ2-7	CASSLADRGHEQYF	TGTGCCAGCAGCTTAGCTGACAGGGGCCACGAGCAGTACTTC
few	TRBD1	TRBV12-3/TRBV12-4	TRBJ1-2	CASSSRQGVGYGYTF	TGTGCCAGCAGTTCCCGACAGGGCGTAGGCTATGGCTACACCTTC
.	TRBD1	TRBV2	TRBJ2-2	CASSSQGTAGELFF	TGTGCCAGCAGTTCTCAGGGGACAGCCGGGGAGCTGTTTTTT
many	.	TRBV10-3	TRBJ2-5	CAISEWPGAGAPQETQYF	TGTGCCATCAGTGAGTGGCCAGGGGCGGGGGCGCCCCAAGAGACCCAGTACTTC
few	TRBD1	TRBV4-2	TRBJ2-7	CASSQGDRGHLYEQYF	TGTGCCAGCAGCCAAGGGGACAGGGGGCACCTGTACGAGCAGTACTTC
.	TRBD1	TRBV4-3	TRBJ1-2	CASSQVGTGIYGYTF	TGCGCCAGCAGCCAAGTAGGGACAGGGATCTATGGCTACACCTTC
many	.	TRBV29-1	TRBJ2-7	CSVEDRGTPTYEQYF	TGCAGCGTTGAAGATCGGGGGACACCTACCTACGAGCAGTACTTC
many	.	TRBV20-1	TRBJ2-3	CSASEKDTQYF	TGCAGTGCTAGTGAGAAAGATACGCAGTATTTT
many	TRBD1	TRBV7-8	TRBJ2-3	CASSWEGDRGPSTDTQYF	TGTGCCAGCAGCTGGGAGGGCGACAGGGGGCCCAGCACAGATACGCAGTATTTT
many	TRBD1	TRBV19	TRBJ1-5	CASSPRTGGNQPQHF	TGTGCCAGTAGTCCTAGGACAGGGGGCAATCAGCCCCAGCATTTT
few	TRBD1	TRBV5-1	TRBJ2-1	CASSYDGTGYNEQFF	TGCGCCAGCAGCTACGACGGGACAGGCTACAATGAGCAGTTCTTC
many	TRBD2	TRBV5-1	TRBJ2-7	CASSLETGRVYEQYF	TGCGCCAGCAGCTTGGAGACCGGGAGGGTCTACGAGCAGTACTTC
many	.	TRBV29-1	TRBJ1-2	CSVLHTNYGYTF	TGCAGCGTTTTACACACTAACTATGGCTACACCTTC
.	TRBD2	TRBV9	TRBJ2-5	CASSVGGLAGLETQYF	TGTGCCAGCAGCGTAGGTGGACTAGCGGGGTTGGAGACCCAGTACTTC
many	.	TRBV7-2	TRBJ1-1	CASSFRPLTVHTEAFF	TGTGCCAGCAGCTTTCGACCCCTGACAGTCCACACTGAAGCTTTCTTT
few	TRBD1	TRBV5-1	TRBJ2-4	CASSLDGQGANIQYF	TGCGCCAGCAGCTTGGATGGCCAGGGGGCGAACATTCAGTACTTC
.	TRBD1	TRBV27	TRBJ1-5	CASSSGQGVGQPQHF	TGTGCCAGCAGTTCCGGACAGGGCGTAGGACAGCCCCAGCATTTT
.	.	TRBV15	TRBJ1-2	CATSRSYTAVGHTNYGYTF	TGTGCCACCAGCAGGAGTTATACGGCGGTAGGCCACACTAACTATGGCTACACCTTC
.	TRBD1	TRBV6-2/TRBV6-3	TRBJ1-2	CASSSDRVYGYTF	TGTGCCAGCAGTTCCGACAGGGTGTATGGCTACACCTTC
few	.	TRBV2	TRBJ1-2	CASSDSRGSGYTF	TGTGCCAGCAGTGACTCCAGGGGCTCGGGCTACACCTTC
many	TRBD2	TRBV29-1	TRBJ2-3	CSVEGMVLAGDTDTQYF	TGCAGCGTTGAAGGGATGGTACTAGCGGGAGACACAGATACGCAGTATTTT
.	.	TRBV27	TRBJ1-6	CASSSSGTYNSPLHF	TGTGCCAGCAGTTCCTCCGGGACCTATAATTCACCCCTCCACTTT
few	.	TRBV7-2	TRBJ1-3	CASSAGGLRGNTIYF	TGTGCCAGCAGCGCCGGGGGGCTTAGAGGAAACACCATATATTTT
few	.	TRBV29-1	TRBJ2-1	CSTRQDNEQFF	TGCAGCACGCGACAGGACAATGAGCAGTTCTTC
many	.	TRBV11-2	TRBJ1-1	CASSRRASNTEAFF	TGTGCCAGCAGTAGACGAGCCTCGAACACTGAAGCTTTCTTT
few	TRBD1	TRBV7-8	TRBJ2-5	CASSPTPGTGGETQYF	TGTGCCAGCAGCCCGACCCCCGGGACAGGGGGCGAGACCCAGTACTTC